This T cell receptor beta chain was documented in a study of blood T cells in healthy people across ages. The second PCR ran about 6 to 12 cycles with a sample-barcoded 5' primer and J-beta primers. TCRdb re-derived calls from the 5' RACE reads in MiXCR, one entry per CDR3 protein. The table lists over 1.5 million distinct CDR3 sequences, 40% to 55% of them singletons. CDR3 length: 16 amino acids. Trimming took off 5 bases at V and 5 bases at J, with 20 bases between the two ends. The germline CDR1 and CDR2 sequences are SGHTA and FQGNSA. The sequenced sample was blood. The chain is built from TRBV7-2 and TRBJ2-3; D might be TRBD1 or TRBD2, each matching 5 bases. The receptor was derived from a middle-aged woman in good health. The DNA of the CDR3 is TGTGCCAGCAGCCTAACGGGACCCGAACCGGTAGATACGCAGTATTTT. It yields the protein CASSLTGPEPVDTQYF.